The next 26 T cell receptor beta chains were all read from a single sample in a study of early T cells in non-severe SARS-CoV-2 infection. TCRdb reprocessed the 5' RACE reads with MiXCR, giving one entry per CDR3 protein. The data contain 50,000 to 60,000 distinct CDR3 sequences, approximately 10% of them singletons. Sequenced here: whole blood, sampled at baseline. These TCRs come from an adult who was a healthcare worker with PCR-confirmed SARS-CoV-2 infection or an uninfected control (not recorded which).

This clonotype appeared many times. The chain couples TRBV15 to TRBJ1-1; D is possibly TRBD1 (5 bases). Per the germline V gene, CDR1 is LNHNV and CDR2 is YYDKDF (reference sequence). The CDR3 spans 14 residues. Deletions cut 8 bases from V and 1 base from J, with 14 bases between. CDR3 nucleotides: TGTGCCACCCGACTCGACCAGGGGAACACTGAAGCTTTCTTT. It translates to CATRLDQGNTEAFF.

This clonotype was seen at least ten times. The chain recombines TRBV12-5 with TRBJ2-1; possibly TRBD1 for D (5 bases). V lost 4 bases to trimming and J lost 6 bases, with 7 bases between them. This CDR3 region has 12 residues. The V gene's germline CDR1 is LGHNT and CDR2 FRNRAP. The CDR3 DNA reads TGTGCTAGTGGTTCAGGGATCAATGAGCAGTTCTTC. Amino acid sequence: CASGSGINEQFF.

This clonotype was observed a few times. V and J are TRBV19 and TRBJ1-1; 9 bases agree with TRBD1. Germline CDR1 is LNHDA and CDR2 is SQIVND (reference sequence). After removal of 6 bases from V and 2 bases from J, the junction contained 4 bases not matched to a gene. CDR3 length: 14 residues. In nucleotides, the CDR3 is TGTGCCAGTAGAGGACAGGGGATAAACACTGAAGCTTTCTTT. As protein: CASRGQGINTEAFF.

This clonotype was counted only a few times. This chain joins TRBV18 and TRBJ2-5, with D possibly being TRBD2 (6 bases). V was cut by 6 bases and J by 5 bases, with 16 bases left in between. This CDR3 has 14 amino acids. Germline CDR1 is KGHSH and CDR2 is LQKENI. CDR3 nucleotide sequence: TGTGCCAGCTCTTCACCACGGGGGTCGGAGACCCAGTACTTC. It yields the protein CASSSPRGSETQYF. The entire variable domain, with the rest obtained from reference TRBV18 and TRBJ2-5, is as follows: NAGVMQNPRHLVRRRGQEARLRCSPMKGHSHVYWYRQLPEEGLKFMVYLQKENIIDESGMPKERFSAEFPKEGPSILRIQQVVRGDSAAYFCASSSPRGSETQYFGPGTRLLVL.

The CDR3: CASSPASTGELFF. As DNA, the CDR3 is TGTGCCAGCAGCCCCGCCTCCACCGGGGAGCTGTTTTTT. This sequence joins TRBV7-9 and TRBJ2-2; D gene uncertain. Germline CDR1 and CDR2: SEHNR and FQNEAQ (reference sequence). The V gene lost 5 bases and the J gene lost 4 bases, with 8 bases spanning the gap. CDR3 length: 13 amino acids. Based on the CDR3 plus reference TRBV7-9 and TRBJ2-2, the full variable domain is DTGVSQNPRHKITKRGQNVTFRCDPISEHNRLYWYRQTLGQGPEFLTYFQNEAQLEKSRLLSDRFSAERPKGSFSTLEIQRTEQGDSAMYLCASSPASTGELFFGEGSRLTVL.

This clonotype was observed a handful of times. The V gene is TRBV12-3 or TRBV12-4, the J gene TRBJ2-3; D perhaps matches TRBD2 (7 bases). The CDR3 is 17 amino acids. With 7 bases removed from V and 5 bases from J, the gap between germline ends came to 25 bases. The CDR3 region has the DNA TGTGCCAGCACTCCCCGTCGAGGGGGGGCGCAAGGAGATACGCAGTATTTT. It codes for CASTPRRGGAQGDTQYF.

The chain links TRBV13 to TRBJ2-7; D is perhaps TRBD2 (5 bases). The length of the CDR3 is 13 residues. CDR1 PRHDT and CDR2 FYEKMQ come from the germline V gene (reference sequence). V lost 5 bases, J lost 5 bases, and 13 bases lay in between. CDR3 nucleotides: TGTGCCAGCAGCCGTGAGGGATGGAACGAGCAGTACTTC. Translated: CASSREGWNEQYF.

This chain uses TRBV7-9 with TRBJ1-2; no firm D call. V was trimmed by 5 bases and J by 7 bases, leaving 14 bases between them. The CDR3 is made up of 13 amino acids. Looked up from germline, CDR1 is SEHNR and CDR2 is FQNEAQ (reference sequence). The CDR3 nucleotides are TGTGCCAGCAGCCCAGACTATGGTGGTGGCTACACCTTC. Translated, it gives CASSPDYGGGYTF. The entire variable domain, with the rest obtained from reference TRBV7-9 and TRBJ1-2, is as follows: DTGVSQNPRHKITKRGQNVTFRCDPISEHNRLYWYRQTLGQGPEFLTYFQNEAQLEKSRLLSDRFSAERPKGSFSTLEIQRTEQGDSAMYLCASSPDYGGGYTFGSGTRLTVV.

This clonotype turned up a few times. This CDR3 fails to terminate in the conserved phenylalanine or tryptophan, so it likely reflects a read error. This chain connects TRBV24-1 to TRBJ1-1; D is unresolved. V was shortened by 4 bases and J by 1 base, with 6 bases between the two germline ends. CDR1 is KGHDR, CDR2 SFDVKD, per germline. This CDR3 comprises 13 residues. This CDR3 reads CATSEAGNTEAFC. The DNA for the CDR3 is TGTGCCACCAGTGAGGCGGGGAACACTGAAGCTTTCTGT.

This clonotype occurred many times. The chain couples TRBV27 to TRBJ2-7, with TRBD1 as a possible D gene (6 bases). Trimming cost V 6 bases and J 4 bases, with 16 bases left between them. The CDR3 length is 14 residues. Germline lookup yields CDR1 MNHEY and CDR2 SMNVEV (reference sequence). CDR3 loop: CASSPVGATYEQYF. The CDR3 DNA sequence: TGTGCCAGCAGCCCGGTGGGGGCCACTTACGAGCAGTACTTC.

This clonotype has more than one count but fewer than ten. This chain links TRBV30 with TRBJ2-1; 9 nucleotides line up with TRBD1. With 0 bases clipped from V and 8 bases from J, the junction kept 8 bases outside the gene matches. The CDR3 contains 15 residues. Germline-derived CDR1 and CDR2 are GTSNPN and SVGIG (reference sequence). Written as DNA, the CDR3 is TGTGCCTGGAGTGTACAGGGGGCCGGGGCAGATGAGCAGTTCTTC. Its translation: CAWSVQGAGADEQFF.

J is TRBJ2-5 and V is TRBV12-3 or TRBV12-4; D possibly uses TRBD1 or TRBD2 (7 bases each). The CDR3 loop spans 14 amino acids. V was shortened by 6 bases and J by 4 bases, with 15 bases between the two germline ends. The CDR3, as DNA: TGTGCCAGCAGAGGGGGCGGGGGCCGAGAGACCCAGTACTTC. Amino acids: CASRGGGGRETQYF.

This clonotype came up many times. This chain uses TRBV5-1 with TRBJ2-3; the D gene is possibly TRBD2 (7 bases). The CDR3 loop spans 17 amino acids. V dropped 4 bases and J dropped 2 bases, with 20 bases sitting between them. CDR1 and CDR2 (germline): SGHRS, YFSETQ. The CDR3 bases are TGCGCCAGCAGCCCCGTGCGGGGGCCACTCAACACAGATACGCAGTATTTT. Protein sequence: CASSPVRGPLNTDTQYF. The complete variable domain, with remaining parts taken from reference TRBV5-1 and TRBJ2-3, reads KAGVTQTPRYLIKTRGQQVTLSCSPISGHRSVSWYQQTPGQGLQFLFEYFSETQRNKGNFPGRFSGRQFSNSRSEMNVSTLELGDSALYLCASSPVRGPLNTDTQYFGPGTRLTVL.

The chain links TRBV11-2 to TRBJ2-5; 13 bases are shared with TRBD2. Germline V gives CDR1 SGHAT, CDR2 FQNNGV. The CDR3 contains 16 residues. Trimming removed 5 bases from V and 5 bases from J; junction bases left unmatched: 8. The CDR3, as DNA: TGTGCCAGCAGCACCACTAGCGGGGGGGCAGGGGAGACCCAGTACTTC. Amino acids: CASSTTSGGAGETQYF.

The gene calls are TRBV24-1 and TRBJ2-3; 10 bases align to TRBD2. V was pared by 6 bases and J by 5 bases, with 4 bases of the junction left unmatched. Germline V gene lookup returns CDR1 KGHDR and CDR2 SFDVKD. The CDR3 loop spans 14 amino acids. CDR3 sequence: CATSLAGARDTQYF. DNA for the CDR3: TGTGCCACCAGTCTAGCGGGAGCAAGAGATACGCAGTATTTT.

This clonotype was seen repeatedly, ten times or more. The V gene is TRBV29-1, the J gene TRBJ2-7; 9 nucleotides agree with TRBD1. Trimming took 6 bases from V and 6 from J; bases not matched to a gene: 9. CDR3 length: 13 amino acids. Germline loops: CDR1 SQVTM, CDR2 ANQGSEA. CDR3 in amino acids: CSVELGTGFEQYF. For the CDR3, the DNA is TGCAGCGTCGAGCTAGGGACAGGGTTCGAGCAGTACTTC.

This clonotype has at least ten counts. CDR3 sequence reads: CASSSDAGGTEAFF. CDR3 nucleotides: TGTGCCAGCAGCTCGGACGCCGGGGGCACTGAAGCTTTCTTT. The chain links TRBV5-4 to TRBJ1-1, with a weak D call TRBD1 (5 bases). The CDR3 is 14 residues long. V was pared by 3 bases and J by 4 bases, with 13 bases between. Germline V lookup: CDR1 SGHNT, CDR2 YYREEE (reference sequence).

This clonotype was seen more than once but under ten times. The genes are TRBV5-6 and TRBJ2-5, with D maybe TRBD2 (5 bases). Per germline, CDR1 SGHDT and CDR2 YYEEEE. The CDR3 length is 17 residues. Trimming took off 0 bases at V and 0 bases at J, with 15 bases between the two ends. CDR3 DNA sequence: TGTGCCAGCAGCTTGGCCTCGAGGAGGACCTACCAAGAGACCCAGTACTTC. Encoded protein: CASSLASRRTYQETQYF.

This clonotype appeared many times. This chain links TRBV2 with TRBJ2-2, with D perhaps matching TRBD1 (5 bases). The germline V gene encodes CDR1 SNHLY and CDR2 FYNNEI. The length of the CDR3 is 12 residues. The ends were cut back, 3 bases at V and 9 bases at J, with 8 bases in the middle. CDR3 coding DNA: TGTGCCAGCAGTGAGGGGCTCCGGGAGCTGTTTTTT. Translating gives CASSEGLRELFF.

This clonotype has a count of ten or more. This rearrangement joins TRBV6-6 to TRBJ1-4; the D is unclear. With 8 bases removed from V and 3 bases from J, the gap between germline ends came to 16 bases. The CDR3 loop spans 15 amino acids. From germline, CDR1 is MNHNY and CDR2 SVGAGI (reference sequence). CDR3 nucleotides: TGTGCCAGCCACGGGCCTAGGGCGGCTAATGAAAAACTGTTTTTT. Its translation is CASHGPRAANEKLFF.

The table lists this clonotype with many counts. The V and J genes are TRBV20-1 and TRBJ2-7; 10 positions agree with TRBD2. This CDR3 contains 15 residues. Germline values: CDR1 DFQATT, CDR2 SNEGSKA (reference sequence). The junction had 6 bases not matched to a gene; V was cut back by 4 bases and J by 0 bases. As DNA, the CDR3 is TGCAGTGCTACCCATAGCGGGGGGTCCTCCTACGAGCAGTACTTC. Translation: CSATHSGGSSYEQYF.

This clonotype has ten or more counts. This chain joins TRBV10-3 and TRBJ1-2; 8 nucleotides align to TRBD1. Germline trimming cut 6 bases from V and 4 bases from J; bases unmatched to any gene: 4. This CDR3 is built from 13 residues. CDR1 is ENHRY and CDR2 is SYGVKD in the germline V gene. The chain's CDR3 is CAISWTGSYGYTF. The CDR3 nucleotides are TGTGCCATCAGCTGGACAGGGTCCTATGGCTACACCTTC.

This rearrangement joins TRBV7-2 to TRBJ2-1, with D perhaps TRBD2 (6 bases). Germline V gene data show CDR1 as SGHTA and CDR2 as FQGNSA. The CDR3 consists of 15 residues. The V end lost 5 bases, the J end lost 9 bases, and 20 bases lay between the germline ends. CDR3 in amino acids: CASSPGGARDREQFF. In DNA form, the CDR3 reads TGTGCCAGCAGCCCCGGGGGTGCCAGGGATCGTGAGCAGTTCTTC.

This clonotype was counted ten times or more. The V gene is TRBV12-3 or TRBV12-4, the J gene TRBJ2-7; possible D gene TRBD2, 7 bases. The CDR3 totals 14 residues. The germline V and J ends were trimmed by 7 bases and 4 bases, with 17 bases remaining between them. The CDR3: CASTERGGFYEQYF. The CDR3 nucleotides are TGTGCCAGCACTGAAAGGGGGGGTTTTTACGAGCAGTACTTC.

This clonotype was observed a handful of times. The chain links TRBV5-1 to TRBJ2-6, with no clear D. This CDR3 comprises 16 residues. V was cut by 2 bases and J by 0 bases, with 9 bases left in between. Germline V gene sequence: CDR1 SGHRS, CDR2 YFSETQ. The DNA for the CDR3 is TGCGCCAGCAGCTTCGGGCGACACTCTGGGGCCAACGTCCTGACTTTC. Protein product: CASSFGRHSGANVLTF.

This clonotype appeared many times. The chain links TRBV18 to TRBJ1-1; TRBD1 agrees at 8 bases. CDR3 size: 15 residues. CDR1 and CDR2 from the germline V gene are KGHSH and LQKENI. The V and J ends lost 4 bases and 2 bases, in that order; junction bases with no gene match: 6. CDR3 in DNA: TGTGCCAGCTCACGATACAGGGGGACCAACACTGAAGCTTTCTTT. Encoded protein: CASSRYRGTNTEAFF.